This section outlines one TCR beta chain sequence together with its context. The table came from immunoSEQ multiplex PCR; TCRdb's copy has only in-frame clones and leaves some out. The sample holds a few hundred thousand clones, 88% seen once. This record belongs to a study of blood T cell repertoires in COVID-19. Study-level information: Whether acute or convalescent, the COVID-19 samples came from the United States, Italy and Spain. Nucleic acid was either cDNA or gDNA, and it came from T cells, B-cell-depleted T cells, or PBMCs.

This CDR3 is 13 amino acids long. Looked up from germline, CDR1 is MDHEN and CDR2 is SYDVKM. V was trimmed by 7 bases and J by 10 bases, leaving 17 bases between them. Individuals drawn from under 30 US areas were roughly 18 to 95 years old. Cohort assignment relied on participant-reported clinical history. Material for sequencing was PBMCs or T cells enriched from blood (not recorded which). The V gene is TRBV28, the J gene TRBJ1-5; the D gene is possibly TRBD1 (5 bases). The receptor was isolated from a young woman who had recovered from COVID-19. The CDR3 protein is CASNRRGISPQHF. The CDR3 coding sequence is TGTGCCAGCAATAGAAGGGGAATCAGCCCCCAGCATTTT. Full variable domain (rest looked up from reference TRBV28 and TRBJ1-5): DVKVTQSSRYLVKRTGEKVFLECVQDMDHENMFWYRQDPGLGLRLIYFSYDVKMKEKGDIPEGYSVSREKKERFSLILESASTNQTSMYLCASNRRGISPQHFGDGTRLSIL.